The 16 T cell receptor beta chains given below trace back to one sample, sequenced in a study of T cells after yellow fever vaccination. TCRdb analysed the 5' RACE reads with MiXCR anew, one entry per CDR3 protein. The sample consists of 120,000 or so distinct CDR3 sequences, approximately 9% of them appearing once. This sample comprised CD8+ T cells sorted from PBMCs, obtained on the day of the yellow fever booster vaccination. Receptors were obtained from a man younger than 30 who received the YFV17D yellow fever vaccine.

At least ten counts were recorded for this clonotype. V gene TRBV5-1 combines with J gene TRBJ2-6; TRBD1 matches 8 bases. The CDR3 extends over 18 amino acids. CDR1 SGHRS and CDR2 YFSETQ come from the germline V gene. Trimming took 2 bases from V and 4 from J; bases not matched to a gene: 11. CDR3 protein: CASSLRQGRRDGANVLTF. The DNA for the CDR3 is TGCGCCAGCAGCTTACGACAGGGGAGGAGGGACGGGGCCAACGTCCTGACTTTC.

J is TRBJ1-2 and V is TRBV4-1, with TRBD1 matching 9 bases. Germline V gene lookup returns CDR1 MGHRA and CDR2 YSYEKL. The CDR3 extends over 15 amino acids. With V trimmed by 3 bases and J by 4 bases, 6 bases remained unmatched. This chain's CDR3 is CASSHGTGTIYGYTF. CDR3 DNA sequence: TGCGCCAGCAGCCACGGGACAGGGACAATCTATGGCTACACCTTC.

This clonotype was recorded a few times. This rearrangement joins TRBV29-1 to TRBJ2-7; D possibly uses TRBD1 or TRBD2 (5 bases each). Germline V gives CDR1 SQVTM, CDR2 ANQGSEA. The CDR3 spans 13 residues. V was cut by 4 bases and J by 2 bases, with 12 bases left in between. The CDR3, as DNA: TGCAGCGTTGGGTGGGACGTTACCTACGAGCAGTACTTC. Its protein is CSVGWDVTYEQYF.

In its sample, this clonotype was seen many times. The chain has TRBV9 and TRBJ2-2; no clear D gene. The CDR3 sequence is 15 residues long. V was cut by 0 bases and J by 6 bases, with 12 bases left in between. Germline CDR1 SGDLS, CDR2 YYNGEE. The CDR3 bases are TGTGCCAGCAGCGTAGGGGGTGCAGTGGCCGGGGAGCTGTTTTTT. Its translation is CASSVGGAVAGELFF.

The CDR3 loop reads CASSPLSGTDTQYF. CDR3 nucleotides: TGTGCCAGCAGTCCCCTGTCAGGAACAGATACGCAGTATTTT. The chain is built from TRBV4-2 and TRBJ2-3; no reliable D call. CDR3 length equals 14 residues. Germline loops: CDR1 LGHNA, CDR2 YNFKEQ. Between the trimmed V and J ends, which lost 6 bases and 3 bases, there was a span of 13 bases.

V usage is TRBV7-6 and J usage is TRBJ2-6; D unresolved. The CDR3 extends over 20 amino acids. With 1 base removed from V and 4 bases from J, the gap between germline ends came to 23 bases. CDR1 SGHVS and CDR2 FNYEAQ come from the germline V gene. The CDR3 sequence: CASSLVPAAAVKSGANVLTF. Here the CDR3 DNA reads TGTGCCAGCAGCTTAGTACCGGCGGCGGCGGTGAAGTCCGGGGCCAACGTCCTGACTTTC.

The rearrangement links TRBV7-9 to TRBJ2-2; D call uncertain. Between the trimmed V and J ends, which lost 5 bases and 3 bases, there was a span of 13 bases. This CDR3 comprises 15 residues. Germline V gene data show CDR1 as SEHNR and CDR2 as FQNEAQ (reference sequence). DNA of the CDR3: TGTGCCAGCAGCGCCTGGACCCCATACACCGGGGAGCTGTTTTTT. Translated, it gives CASSAWTPYTGELFF.

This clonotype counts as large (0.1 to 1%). The CDR3 sequence is CASSLLAGSSYEQYF. DNA of the CDR3: TGTGCCAGCAGTTTATTAGCGGGGTCTTCCTACGAGCAGTACTTC. The rearrangement joins TRBV27 to TRBJ2-7; 8 bases are a match to TRBD2. Germline lookup yields CDR1 MNHEY and CDR2 SMNVEV (reference sequence). V trimming: 1 base; J trimming: 1 base; junction bases outside the gene matches: 3. There are 15 residues in the CDR3.

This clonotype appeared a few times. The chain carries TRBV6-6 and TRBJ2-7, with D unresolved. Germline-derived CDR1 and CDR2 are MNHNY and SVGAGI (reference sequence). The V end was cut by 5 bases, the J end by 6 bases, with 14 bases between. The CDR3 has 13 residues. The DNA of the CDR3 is TGTGCCAGCAGTAGGAACCACTTGGGCGAGCAGTACTTC. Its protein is CASSRNHLGEQYF.

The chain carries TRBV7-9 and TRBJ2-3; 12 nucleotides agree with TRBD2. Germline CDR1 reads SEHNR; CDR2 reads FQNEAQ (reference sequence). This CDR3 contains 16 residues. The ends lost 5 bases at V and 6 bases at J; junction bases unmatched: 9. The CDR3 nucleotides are TGTGCCAGCAGCAGCATGGGGGGGACTAGCGGGGATACGCAGTATTTT. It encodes CASSSMGGTSGDTQYF.

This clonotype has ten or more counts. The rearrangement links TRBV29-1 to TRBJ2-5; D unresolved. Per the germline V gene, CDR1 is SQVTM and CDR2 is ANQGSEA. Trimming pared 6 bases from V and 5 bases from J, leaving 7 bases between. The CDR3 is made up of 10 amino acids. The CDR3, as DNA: TGCAGCGTACTGCGGGAGACCCAGTACTTC. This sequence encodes CSVLRETQYF.

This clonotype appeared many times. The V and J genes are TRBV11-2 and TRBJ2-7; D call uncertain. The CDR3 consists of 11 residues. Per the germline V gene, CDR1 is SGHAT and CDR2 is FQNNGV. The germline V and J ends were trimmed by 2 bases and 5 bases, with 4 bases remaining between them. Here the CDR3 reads CASSLLDEQYF. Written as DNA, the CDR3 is TGTGCCAGCAGCTTATTGGACGAGCAGTACTTC.

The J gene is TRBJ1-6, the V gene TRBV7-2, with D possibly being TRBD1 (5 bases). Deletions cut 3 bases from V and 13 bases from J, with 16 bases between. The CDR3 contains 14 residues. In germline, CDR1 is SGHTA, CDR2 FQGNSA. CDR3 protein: CASSLGQGPRPLHF. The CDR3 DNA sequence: TGTGCCAGCAGCTTGGGGCAGGGCCCAAGGCCCCTCCACTTT.

As DNA, the CDR3 is TGTGCCAGCAGCTTCCCCGGGACGGGAACTTACGAGCAGTACTTC. It encodes CASSFPGTGTYEQYF. The V gene is TRBV7-2, the J gene TRBJ2-7; D is tentatively TRBD1 or TRBD2 (5 bases each). Deletions cut 3 bases from V and 4 bases from J, with 16 bases between. Germline CDR1 SGHTA, CDR2 FQGNSA. The CDR3 consists of 15 residues.

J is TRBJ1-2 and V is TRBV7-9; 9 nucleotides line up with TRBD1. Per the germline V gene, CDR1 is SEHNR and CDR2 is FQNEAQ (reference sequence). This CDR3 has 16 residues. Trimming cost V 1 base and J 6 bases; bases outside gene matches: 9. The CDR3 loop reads CASSLGTGGGGDGYTF. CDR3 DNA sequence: TGTGCCAGCAGCTTAGGAACAGGGGGCGGAGGAGATGGCTACACCTTC. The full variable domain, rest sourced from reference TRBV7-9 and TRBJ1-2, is DTGVSQNPRHKITKRGQNVTFRCDPISEHNRLYWYRQTLGQGPEFLTYFQNEAQLEKSRLLSDRFSAERPKGSFSTLEIQRTEQGDSAMYLCASSLGTGGGGDGYTFGSGTRLTVV.

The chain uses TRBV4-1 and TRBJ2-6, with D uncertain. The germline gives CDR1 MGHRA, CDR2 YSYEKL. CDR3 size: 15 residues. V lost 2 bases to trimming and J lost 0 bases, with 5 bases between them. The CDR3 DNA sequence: TGCGCCAGCAGCCAACAGAGCTCTGGGGCCAACGTCCTGACTTTC. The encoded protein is CASSQQSSGANVLTF.